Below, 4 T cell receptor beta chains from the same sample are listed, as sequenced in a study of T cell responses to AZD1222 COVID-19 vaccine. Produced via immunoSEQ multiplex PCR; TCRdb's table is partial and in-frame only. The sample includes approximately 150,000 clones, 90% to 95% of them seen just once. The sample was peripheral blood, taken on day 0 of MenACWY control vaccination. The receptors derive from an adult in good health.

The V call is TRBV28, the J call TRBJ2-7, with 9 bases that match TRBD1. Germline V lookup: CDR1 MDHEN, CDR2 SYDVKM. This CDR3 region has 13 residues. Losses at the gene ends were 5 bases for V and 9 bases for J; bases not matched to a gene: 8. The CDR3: CASSVGQGIGQYF. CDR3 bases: TGTGCCAGCAGTGTAGGACAGGGGATAGGGCAGTACTTC.

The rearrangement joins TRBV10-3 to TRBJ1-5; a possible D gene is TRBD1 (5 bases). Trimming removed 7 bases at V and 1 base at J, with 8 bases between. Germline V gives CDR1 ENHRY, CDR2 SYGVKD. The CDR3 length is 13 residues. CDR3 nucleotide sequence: TGTGCCATCAATGACAGAAGCAATCAGCCCCAGCATTTT. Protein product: CAINDRSNQPQHF.

CDR3 in DNA: TGTGCCAGCTCCCATGAGCTGGGGGGCTACACCTTC. Encoded protein: CASSHELGGYTF. V usage is TRBV18 and J usage is TRBJ1-2; D unclear. The V gene lost 6 bases and the J gene lost 8 bases, with 13 bases spanning the gap. The germline V gene encodes CDR1 KGHSH and CDR2 LQKENI. The CDR3 runs 12 residues.

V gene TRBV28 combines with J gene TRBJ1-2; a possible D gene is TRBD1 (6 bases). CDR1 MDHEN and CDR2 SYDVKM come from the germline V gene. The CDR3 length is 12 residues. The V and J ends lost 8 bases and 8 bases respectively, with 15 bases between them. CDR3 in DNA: TGTGCCAGCTTGGGGCTTGGGGGCGGCTACACCTTC. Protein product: CASLGLGGGYTF.